The next 8 T cell receptor beta chains were all read from a single sample in a study of blood T cell repertoires in COVID-19. The repertoire was sequenced with immunoSEQ multiplex PCR; TCRdb's copy has only in-frame clones and lacks some. The sample contains some 54,000 clones, 75% to 95% of which appear only once. The source material was peripheral blood. The receptors here all came from a man aged 55-75 years with acute or convalescent COVID-19.

This clone was recorded once. The V and J genes are TRBV27 and TRBJ2-7; TRBD1 matches 9 bases. The V segment lost 5 bases and the J segment 7 bases; nucleotides outside the gene matches: 9. In germline, CDR1 is MNHEY, CDR2 SMNVEV (reference sequence). The CDR3 contains 14 residues. DNA for the CDR3: TGTGCCAGCAGTCTCCCGGGACAGGGCGAAGAGCAGTACTTC. Translation gives CASSLPGQGEEQYF.

J is TRBJ1-6 and V is TRBV11-3; D may be TRBD1 (5 bases). The length of the CDR3 is 15 residues. Between the trimmed V and J ends, which lost 0 bases and 6 bases, there was a span of 9 bases. Germline V gives CDR1 SGHNT, CDR2 YENEEA. CDR3: CASSLEAGPNSPLHF. The CDR3 nucleotides are TGTGCCAGCAGCTTAGAGGCAGGGCCTAATTCACCCCTCCACTTT.

The J gene is TRBJ2-5, the V gene TRBV6-2 or TRBV6-3; 7 bases are a match to TRBD1. Per the germline V gene, CDR1 is MNHEY and CDR2 is SVGEGT. There are 15 residues in the CDR3. V trimming: 6 bases; J trimming: 2 bases; junction bases outside the gene matches: 9. CDR3 region: CASSDHGDRQETQYF. The CDR3 nucleotides read TGTGCCAGCAGCGACCACGGGGACAGACAAGAGACCCAGTACTTC.

The chain's CDR3 is CASGLQRGTGDSYEQYF. CDR3 DNA sequence: TGTGCTAGTGGTCTTCAGAGAGGGACAGGGGACTCCTACGAGCAGTACTTC. The V call is TRBV12-5, the J call TRBJ2-7; 10 nucleotides line up with TRBD1. Trimming took 5 bases from V and 0 from J; bases not matched to a gene: 10. The CDR3 consists of 17 residues. The germline V gene encodes CDR1 LGHNT and CDR2 FRNRAP.

J is TRBJ1-4 and V is TRBV19; TRBD1 might be the D (5 bases). Trimming shortened V by 1 base and J by 2 bases, and 8 bases separated the two germline ends. Per germline, CDR1 LNHDA and CDR2 SQIVND (reference sequence). This CDR3 region has 15 residues. CDR3 coding DNA: TGTGCCAGTAGTATAGGGGGCGCGACTAATGAAAAACTGTTTTTT. Protein: CASSIGGATNEKLFF.

The rearrangement links TRBV2 to TRBJ2-2, with TRBD1 identical over 7 bases. The CDR3 contains 14 residues. Looked up from germline, CDR1 is SNHLY and CDR2 is FYNNEI. V was clipped by 7 bases and J by 2 bases; unmatched bases: 4. CDR3 region: CASIDRENTGELFF. The CDR3 DNA reads TGTGCCAGCATCGACAGGGAAAACACCGGGGAGCTGTTTTTT.

The chain employs TRBV5-4 and TRBJ1-2, with 7 bases identical to TRBD1. Unmatched junction bases numbered 3, after V lost 0 bases and J lost 1 base. The CDR3 is 15 residues long. The germline CDR1 and CDR2 sequences are SGHNT and YYREEE (reference sequence). The CDR3 sequence is CASSLGQGFNYGYTF. The DNA of the CDR3 is TGTGCCAGCAGCTTGGGACAGGGCTTTAACTATGGCTACACCTTC.

In DNA form, the CDR3 reads TGCGCCAGCAGCCCCTCGTCTAGCTGGGCCTACAATGAGCAGTTCTTC. Translated: CASSPSSSWAYNEQFF. This chain links TRBV5-1 with TRBJ2-1, with D tentatively TRBD2 (5 bases). V lost 4 bases to trimming and J lost 2 bases, with 16 bases between them. CDR3 length: 16 residues. CDR1 and CDR2 from the germline V gene are SGHRS and YFSETQ.